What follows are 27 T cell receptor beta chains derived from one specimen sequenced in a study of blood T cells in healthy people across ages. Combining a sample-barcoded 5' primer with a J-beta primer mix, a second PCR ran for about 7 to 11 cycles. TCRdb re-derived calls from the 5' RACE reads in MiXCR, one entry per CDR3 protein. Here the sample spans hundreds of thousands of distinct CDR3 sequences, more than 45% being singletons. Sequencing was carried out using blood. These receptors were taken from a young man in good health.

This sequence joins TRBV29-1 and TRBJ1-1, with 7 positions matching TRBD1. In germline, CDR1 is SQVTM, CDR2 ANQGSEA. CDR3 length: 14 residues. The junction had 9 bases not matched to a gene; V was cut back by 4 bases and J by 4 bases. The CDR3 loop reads CSVGPPQGGTEAFF. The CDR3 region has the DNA TGCAGCGTTGGCCCCCCCCAGGGGGGCACTGAAGCTTTCTTT. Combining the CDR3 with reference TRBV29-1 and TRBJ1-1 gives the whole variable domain SAVISQKPSRDICQRGTSLTIQCQVDSQVTMMFWYRQQPGQSLTLIATANQGSEATYESGFVIDKFPISRPNLTFSTLTVSNMSPEDSSIYLCSVGPPQGGTEAFFGQGTRLTVV.

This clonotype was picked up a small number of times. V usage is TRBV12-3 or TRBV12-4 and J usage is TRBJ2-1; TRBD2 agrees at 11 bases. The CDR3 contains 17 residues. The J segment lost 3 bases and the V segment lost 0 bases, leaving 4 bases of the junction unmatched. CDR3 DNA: TGTGCCAGCAGTTTAGCCCTCCTAGCGGGAGGCTACAATGAGCAGTTCTTC. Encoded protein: CASSLALLAGGYNEQFF.

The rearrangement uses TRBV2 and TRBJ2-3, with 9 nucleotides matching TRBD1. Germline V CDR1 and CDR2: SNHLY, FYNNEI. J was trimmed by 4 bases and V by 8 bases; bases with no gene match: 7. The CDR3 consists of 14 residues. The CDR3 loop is CASCRDRDPDTQYF. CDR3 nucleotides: TGTGCCAGCTGCCGGGACAGGGACCCAGATACGCAGTATTTT.

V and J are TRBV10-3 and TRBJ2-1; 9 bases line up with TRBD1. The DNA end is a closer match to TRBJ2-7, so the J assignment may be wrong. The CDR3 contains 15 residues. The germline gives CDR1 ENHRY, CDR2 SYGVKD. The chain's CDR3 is CAISEFYDRGYEQYF. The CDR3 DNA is TGTGCCATCAGTGAGTTCTATGACAGGGGGTACGAGCAGTACTTC.

CDR3 sequence (DNA): TGTGCCAGCAGTTACTCGATATTCGGGGCGCTGGGCACTGAAGCTTTCTTT. It encodes CASSYSIFGALGTEAFF. The chain recombines TRBV6-5 with TRBJ1-1; tentatively, D is TRBD1 (5 bases). The CDR3 sequence is 17 residues long. The germline V and J ends were trimmed by 0 bases and 4 bases, with 18 bases remaining between them. Germline V gene data show CDR1 as MNHEY and CDR2 as SVGAGI.

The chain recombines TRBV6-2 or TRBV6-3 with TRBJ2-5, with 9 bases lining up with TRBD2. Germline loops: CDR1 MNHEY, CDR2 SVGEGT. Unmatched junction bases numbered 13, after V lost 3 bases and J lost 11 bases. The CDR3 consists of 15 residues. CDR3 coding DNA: TGTGCCAGCAGTTATCGGCGGGAGGGCCGGGGTGAGCAGTACTTC. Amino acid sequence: CASSYRREGRGEQYF.

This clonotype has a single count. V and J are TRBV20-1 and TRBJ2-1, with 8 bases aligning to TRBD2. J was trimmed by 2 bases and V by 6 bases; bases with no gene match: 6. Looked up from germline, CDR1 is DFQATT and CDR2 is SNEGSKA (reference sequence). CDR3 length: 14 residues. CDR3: CSAKLAATYNEQFF. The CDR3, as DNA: TGCAGTGCAAAACTAGCGGCTACCTACAATGAGCAGTTCTTC.

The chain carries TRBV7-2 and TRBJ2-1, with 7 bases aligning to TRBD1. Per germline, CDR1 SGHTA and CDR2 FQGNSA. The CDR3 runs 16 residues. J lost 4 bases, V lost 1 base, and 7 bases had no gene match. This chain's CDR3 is CASSLEAGTEYNEQFF. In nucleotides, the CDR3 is TGTGCCAGCAGCTTAGAAGCCGGGACAGAGTACAATGAGCAGTTCTTC.

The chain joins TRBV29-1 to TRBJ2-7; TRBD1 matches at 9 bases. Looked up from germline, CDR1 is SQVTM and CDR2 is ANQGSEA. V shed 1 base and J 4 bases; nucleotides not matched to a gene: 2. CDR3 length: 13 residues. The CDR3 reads CSVEGQGDYEQYF. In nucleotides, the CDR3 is TGCAGCGTTGAAGGACAGGGGGATTACGAGCAGTACTTC.

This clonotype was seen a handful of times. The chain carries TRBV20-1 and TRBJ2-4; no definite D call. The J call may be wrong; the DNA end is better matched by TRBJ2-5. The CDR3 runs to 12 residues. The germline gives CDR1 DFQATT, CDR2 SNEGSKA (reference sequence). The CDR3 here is CSASPGQETQYF. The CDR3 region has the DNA TGCAGTGCTAGTCCGGGTCAAGAGACCCAGTACTTC.

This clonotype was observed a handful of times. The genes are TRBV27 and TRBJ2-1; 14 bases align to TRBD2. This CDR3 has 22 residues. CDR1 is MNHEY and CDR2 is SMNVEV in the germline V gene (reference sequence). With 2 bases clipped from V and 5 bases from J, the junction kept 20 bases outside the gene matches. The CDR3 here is CASSLGGITLWGLAGVNNEQFF. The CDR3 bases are TGTGCCAGCAGTTTAGGGGGCATAACATTGTGGGGACTAGCGGGGGTCAACAATGAGCAGTTCTTC.

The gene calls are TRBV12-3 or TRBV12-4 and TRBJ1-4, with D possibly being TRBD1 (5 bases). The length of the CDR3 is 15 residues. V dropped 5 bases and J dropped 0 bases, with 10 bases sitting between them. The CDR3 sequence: CASSPLTATNEKLFF. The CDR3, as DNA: TGTGCCAGCAGTCCACTGACAGCAACTAATGAAAAACTGTTTTTT.

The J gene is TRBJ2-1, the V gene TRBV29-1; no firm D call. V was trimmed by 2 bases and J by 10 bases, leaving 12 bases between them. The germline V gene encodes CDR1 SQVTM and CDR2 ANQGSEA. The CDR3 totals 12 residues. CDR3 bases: TGCAGCGTTGAATTCCGATCAGGAGAGCAGTTCTTC. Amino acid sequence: CSVEFRSGEQFF.

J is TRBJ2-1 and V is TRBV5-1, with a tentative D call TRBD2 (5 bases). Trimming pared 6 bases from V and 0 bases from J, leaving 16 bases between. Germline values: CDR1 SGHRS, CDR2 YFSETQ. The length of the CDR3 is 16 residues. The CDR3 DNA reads TGCGCCAGCACCCTGGAGGCGACCAGCTCCTACAATGAGCAGTTCTTC. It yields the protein CASTLEATSSYNEQFF.

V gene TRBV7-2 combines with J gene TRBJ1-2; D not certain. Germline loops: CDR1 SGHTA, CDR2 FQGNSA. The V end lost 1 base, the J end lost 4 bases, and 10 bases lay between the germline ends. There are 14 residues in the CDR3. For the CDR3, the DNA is TGTGCCAGCAGCTTAGATTGGGGAAGCTATGGCTACACCTTC. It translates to CASSLDWGSYGYTF.

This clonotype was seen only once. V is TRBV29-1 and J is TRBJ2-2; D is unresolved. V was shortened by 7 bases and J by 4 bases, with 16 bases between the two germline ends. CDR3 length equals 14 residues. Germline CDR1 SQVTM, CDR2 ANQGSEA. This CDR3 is CSALGGEGTGELFF. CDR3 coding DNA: TGCAGCGCCCTAGGTGGGGAAGGCACCGGGGAGCTGTTTTTT.

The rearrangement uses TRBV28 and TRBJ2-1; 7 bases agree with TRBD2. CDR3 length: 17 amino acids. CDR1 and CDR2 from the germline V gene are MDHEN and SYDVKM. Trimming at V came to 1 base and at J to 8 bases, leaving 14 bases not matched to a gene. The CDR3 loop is CASSLSYGRTWIYEQFF. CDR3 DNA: TGTGCCAGCAGTTTATCTTACGGGAGGACGTGGATTTATGAGCAGTTCTTC.

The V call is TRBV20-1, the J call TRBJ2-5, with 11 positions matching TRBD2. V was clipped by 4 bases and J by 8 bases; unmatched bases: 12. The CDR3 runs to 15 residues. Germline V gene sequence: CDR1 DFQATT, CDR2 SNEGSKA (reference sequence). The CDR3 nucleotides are TGCAGTGCTACCTCAACTAGCGGGGGATTTGCTACCCAGTACTTC. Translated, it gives CSATSTSGGFATQYF.

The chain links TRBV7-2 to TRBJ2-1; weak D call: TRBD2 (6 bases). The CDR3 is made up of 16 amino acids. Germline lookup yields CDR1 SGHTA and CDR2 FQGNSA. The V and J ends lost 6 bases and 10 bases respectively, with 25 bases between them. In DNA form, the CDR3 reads TGTGCCAGCAGATACGCACGGGACTCCCAACTAAGAGAGCAGTTCTTC. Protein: CASRYARDSQLREQFF. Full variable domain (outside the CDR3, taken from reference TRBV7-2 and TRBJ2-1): GAGVSQSPSNKVTEKGKDVELRCDPISGHTALYWYRQSLGQGLEFLIYFQGNSAPDKSGLPSDRFSAERTGGSVSTLTIQRTQQEDSAVYLCASRYARDSQLREQFFGPGTRLTVL.

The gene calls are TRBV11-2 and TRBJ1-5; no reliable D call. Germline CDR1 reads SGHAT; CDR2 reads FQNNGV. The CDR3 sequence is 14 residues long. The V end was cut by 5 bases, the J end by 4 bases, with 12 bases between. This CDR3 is CASSPGPNNQPQHF. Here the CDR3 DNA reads TGTGCCAGCAGCCCTGGGCCAAATAATCAGCCCCAGCATTTT.

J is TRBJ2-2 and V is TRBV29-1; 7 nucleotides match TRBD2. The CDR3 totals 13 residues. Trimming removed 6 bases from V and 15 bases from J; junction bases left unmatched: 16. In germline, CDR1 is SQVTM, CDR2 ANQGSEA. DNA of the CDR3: TGCAGCGTGGGGGGGATGGGTCCCGAACCGGTGTTTTTT. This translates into CSVGGMGPEPVFF.

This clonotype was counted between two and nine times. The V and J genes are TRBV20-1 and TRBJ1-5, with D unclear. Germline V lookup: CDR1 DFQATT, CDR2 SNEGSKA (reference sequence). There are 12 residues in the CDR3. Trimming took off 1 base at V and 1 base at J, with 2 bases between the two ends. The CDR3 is CSARGSNQPQHF. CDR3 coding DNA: TGCAGTGCTAGAGGGAGCAATCAGCCCCAGCATTTT.

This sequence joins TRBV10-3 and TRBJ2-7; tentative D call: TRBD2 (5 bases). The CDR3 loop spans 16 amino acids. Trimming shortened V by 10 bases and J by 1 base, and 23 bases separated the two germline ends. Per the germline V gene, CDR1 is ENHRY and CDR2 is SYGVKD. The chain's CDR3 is CATVPGESGISYEQYF. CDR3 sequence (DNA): TGTGCCACCGTTCCCGGGGAGAGCGGCATTTCCTACGAGCAGTACTTC.

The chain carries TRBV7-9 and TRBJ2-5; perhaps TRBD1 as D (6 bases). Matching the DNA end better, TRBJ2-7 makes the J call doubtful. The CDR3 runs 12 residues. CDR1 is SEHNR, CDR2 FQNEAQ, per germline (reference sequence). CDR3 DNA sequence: TGTGCCAGCAGTTATACAGGGAACGAGCAGTACTTC. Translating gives CASSYTGNEQYF.

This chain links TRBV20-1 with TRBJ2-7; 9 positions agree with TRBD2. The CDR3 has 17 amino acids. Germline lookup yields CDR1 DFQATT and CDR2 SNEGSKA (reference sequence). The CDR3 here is CSSQWGLRREGFYEQYF. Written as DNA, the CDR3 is TGCAGCTCCCAATGGGGTTTGAGGCGGGAGGGCTTCTACGAGCAGTACTTC.

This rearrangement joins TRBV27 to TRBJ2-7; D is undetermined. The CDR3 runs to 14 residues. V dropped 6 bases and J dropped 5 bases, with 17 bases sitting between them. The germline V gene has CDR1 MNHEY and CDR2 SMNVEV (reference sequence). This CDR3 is CASSRTLRLNEQYF. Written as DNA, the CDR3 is TGTGCCAGCAGCCGGACCCTGAGGCTCAACGAGCAGTACTTC.

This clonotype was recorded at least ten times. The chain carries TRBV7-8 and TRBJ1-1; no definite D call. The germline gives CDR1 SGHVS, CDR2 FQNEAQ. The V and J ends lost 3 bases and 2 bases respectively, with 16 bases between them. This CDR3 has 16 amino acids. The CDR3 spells CASSFDLWGRNTEAFF. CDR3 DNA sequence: TGTGCCAGCAGCTTTGATTTGTGGGGAAGAAACACTGAAGCTTTCTTT.